One and the same sample provided the 13 T cell receptor beta chains below, sequenced in a study of radiotherapy plus CTLA-4 blockade in lung cancer. Here immunoSEQ multiplex PCR was the method, and the copy in TCRdb shows in-frame clones only, minus some. Of more than 40,000 clones listed, about 88% are singletons. The sequencing here drew on peripheral blood, taken from a patient treated with radiotherapy plus ipilimumab. These receptors were obtained from a human donor with non-small cell lung cancer whose response to radiotherapy plus ipilimumab could not be evaluated.

The chain couples TRBV9 to TRBJ1-6; 7 bases are a match to TRBD1. CDR1 and CDR2 (germline): SGDLS, YYNGEE. This CDR3 has 16 residues. J gave up 5 bases and V 0 bases, and 5 bases lay outside the gene matches. CDR3 in amino acids: CASSVEGAGNNSPLHF. CDR3 nucleotide sequence: TGTGCCAGCAGCGTAGAGGGGGCAGGGAATAATTCACCCCTCCACTTT.

This chain links TRBV6-5 with TRBJ2-1; weak D call: TRBD2 (5 bases). From germline, CDR1 is MNHEY and CDR2 SVGAGI. The CDR3 extends over 14 amino acids. Trimming removed 4 bases at V and 10 bases at J, with 17 bases between. CDR3 residues: CASSSPGKQHEQFF. CDR3 DNA sequence: TGTGCCAGCAGTTCCCCGGGAAAACAACACGAGCAGTTCTTC.

This clone was seen a handful of times. The chain is built from TRBV6-1 and TRBJ2-1; TRBD2 agrees at 9 bases. The CDR3 covers 14 residues. V shed 6 bases, J shed 4 bases, and the junction held 4 bases outside the gene matches. The germline V gene encodes CDR1 MNHNS and CDR2 SASEGT. Written as DNA, the CDR3 is TGTGCCAGCAGGCGCGGGGGGGCATACAATGAGCAGTTCTTC. It codes for CASRRGGAYNEQFF.

The DNA of the CDR3 is TGTGCCAGCAGCCGTATTGACAGGGGATTCAGGGATGGCTACACCTTC. It translates to CASSRIDRGFRDGYTF. The J gene is TRBJ1-2, the V gene TRBV13; 8 nucleotides align to TRBD1. Looked up from germline, CDR1 is PRHDT and CDR2 is FYEKMQ (reference sequence). J lost 6 bases, V lost 5 bases, and 14 bases had no gene match. The CDR3 consists of 16 residues. Full variable domain (outside the CDR3, taken from reference TRBV13 and TRBJ1-2): AAGVIQSPRHLIKEKRETATLKCYPIPRHDTVYWYQQGPGQDPQFLISFYEKMQSDKGSIPDRFSAQQFSDYHSELNMSSLELGDSALYFCASSRIDRGFRDGYTFGSGTRLTVV.

The chain joins TRBV29-1 to TRBJ2-7, with TRBD1 matching 9 bases. CDR3 length: 12 amino acids. Per germline, CDR1 SQVTM and CDR2 ANQGSEA. The trim removed 6 bases at V and 2 bases at J, leaving 2 bases unmatched. The CDR3 DNA follows: TGCAGCGTCCGACAGGGGGCCTACGAGCAGTACTTC. Translating gives CSVRQGAYEQYF.

The J gene is TRBJ2-3, the V gene TRBV29-1, with D perhaps TRBD2 (5 bases). The germline CDR1 and CDR2 sequences are SQVTM and ANQGSEA. Between the trimmed V and J ends, which lost 0 bases and 0 bases, there was a span of 16 bases. The CDR3 has 17 amino acids. In DNA form, the CDR3 reads TGCAGCGTTGAAGATAGGAAGAGCGGCCATAGCACAGATACGCAGTATTTT. Translated, it gives CSVEDRKSGHSTDTQYF.

The V gene is TRBV27, the J gene TRBJ1-2; 7 positions agree with TRBD1. The V and J ends lost 2 bases and 7 bases, in that order; junction bases with no gene match: 4. CDR1 is MNHEY and CDR2 is SMNVEV in the germline V gene (reference sequence). This CDR3 comprises 13 residues. The CDR3 loop reads CASSLPGGLGYTF. The CDR3 DNA reads TGTGCCAGCAGTTTACCAGGGGGTCTTGGCTACACCTTC.

The V call is TRBV28, the J call TRBJ2-3; 9 bases line up with TRBD2. Germline-derived CDR1 and CDR2 are MDHEN and SYDVKM. The CDR3 is 15 residues long. The V and J ends lost 3 bases and 7 bases, in that order; junction bases with no gene match: 8. As DNA, the CDR3 is TGTGCCAGCAGTTTGTTAGCGGGAGAATTCTATACGCAGTATTTT. This gives the protein CASSLLAGEFYTQYF.

The chain couples TRBV6-5 to TRBJ2-1; 15 bases align to TRBD2. CDR3 length: 15 residues. Germline trimming cut 6 bases from V and 9 bases from J; bases unmatched to any gene: 6. Germline values: CDR1 MNHEY, CDR2 SVGAGI. This chain's CDR3 is CASSKGLAGGGEQFF. Here the CDR3 DNA reads TGTGCCAGCAGCAAGGGACTAGCGGGAGGAGGTGAGCAGTTCTTC.

J is TRBJ2-5 and V is TRBV11-2; 8 bases are a match to TRBD2. The germline V gene encodes CDR1 SGHAT and CDR2 FQNNGV. V shed 4 bases, J shed 0 bases, and the junction held 16 bases outside the gene matches. The CDR3 totals 19 residues. This CDR3 reads CASSSPTEAGAPYQETQYF. In DNA, the CDR3 is TGTGCCAGCAGCTCGCCGACTGAAGCGGGGGCCCCGTACCAAGAGACCCAGTACTTC. Full variable domain (outside the CDR3, taken from reference TRBV11-2 and TRBJ2-5): EAGVAQSPRYKIIEKRQSVAFWCNPISGHATLYWYQQILGQGPKLLIQFQNNGVVDDSQLPKDRFSAERLKGVDSTLKIQPAKLEDSAVYLCASSSPTEAGAPYQETQYFGPGTRLLVL.

J is TRBJ2-6 and V is TRBV7-9; D is undetermined. Looked up from germline, CDR1 is SEHNR and CDR2 is FQNEAQ (reference sequence). This CDR3 contains 13 residues. Trimming cost V 3 bases and J 5 bases, with 5 bases left between them. The CDR3 DNA sequence: TGTGCCAGCAGCTTTAGCTGGGCCAACGTCCTGACTTTC. Translating gives CASSFSWANVLTF.

The J gene is TRBJ1-2, the V gene TRBV5-4; perhaps TRBD1 as D (6 bases). Trimming shortened V by 4 bases and J by 6 bases, and 19 bases separated the two germline ends. The CDR3 contains 15 residues. Germline CDR1 reads SGHNT; CDR2 reads YYREEE (reference sequence). For the CDR3, the DNA is TGTGCCAGCAGCATGACAGGTAGTTTAGGGGATGGCTACACCTTC. Translation: CASSMTGSLGDGYTF.

The chain joins TRBV6-5 to TRBJ1-2, with D tentatively TRBD1 (6 bases). V dropped 2 bases and J dropped 6 bases, with 10 bases sitting between them. The V gene's germline CDR1 is MNHEY and CDR2 SVGAGI. The CDR3 sequence is 13 residues long. The CDR3 here is CASSYDRLHGYTF. CDR3 nucleotide sequence: TGTGCCAGCAGTTACGACAGGCTGCATGGCTACACCTTC.